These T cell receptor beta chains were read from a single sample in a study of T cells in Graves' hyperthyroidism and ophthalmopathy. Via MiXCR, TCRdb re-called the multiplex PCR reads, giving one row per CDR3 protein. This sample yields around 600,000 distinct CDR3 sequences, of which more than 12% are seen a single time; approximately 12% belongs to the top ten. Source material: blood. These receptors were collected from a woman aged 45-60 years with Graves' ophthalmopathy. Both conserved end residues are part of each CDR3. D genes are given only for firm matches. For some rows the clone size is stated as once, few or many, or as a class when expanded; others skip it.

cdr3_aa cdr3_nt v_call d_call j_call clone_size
CASSYGAPGELFF TGTGCCAGCAGTTATGGGGCGCCCGGGGAGCTGTTTTTT TRBV6-5 . TRBJ2-2 many
CASSYERVAGILETQYF TGTGCCAGCAGTTACGAAAGGGTAGCGGGAATCCTTGAGACCCAGTACTTC TRBV6-2/TRBV6-3 TRBD2 TRBJ2-5 few
CATSRDSGGAYNEQFF TGTGCCACCAGCAGAGATTCTGGGGGTGCCTACAATGAGCAGTTCTTC TRBV15 . TRBJ2-1 .
CASSPGQGIGEAFF TGTGCCAGCAGTCCCGGACAGGGAATAGGTGAAGCTTTCTTT TRBV6-1 TRBD1 TRBJ1-1 many
CASKRTGNSGANVLTF TGTGCCAGCAAGAGGACAGGGAACTCTGGGGCCAACGTCCTGACTTTC TRBV28 TRBD1 TRBJ2-6 few
CASSPRGGSGGRLEQYF TGTGCCAGCAGCCCCCGAGGAGGGAGCGGGGGAAGGCTCGAGCAGTACTTC TRBV7-9 TRBD2 TRBJ2-7 many
CASSFGRGNTGELFF TGTGCCAGCAGCTTCGGGCGGGGTAACACCGGGGAGCTGTTTTTT TRBV7-9 . TRBJ2-2 .
CASSFDLRSYEQYF TGTGCCAGCAGCTTTGATCTGCGATCCTACGAGCAGTACTTC TRBV7-2 . TRBJ2-7 many
CASSQGAGGAYNEQFF TGCGCCAGCAGCCAGGGAGCGGGAGGTGCCTACAATGAGCAGTTCTTC TRBV4-3 TRBD2 TRBJ2-1 few
CASSEAGPNTGELFF TGTGCCAGCAGCGAAGCGGGACCGAACACCGGGGAGCTGTTTTTT TRBV7-2 TRBD2 TRBJ2-2 many
CASSHTVSSYEQYF TGTGCCAGCAGCCACACAGTAAGCTCCTACGAGCAGTACTTC TRBV3-1 . TRBJ2-7 many
CASSQGITGQETQYF TGTGCCAGCAGCCAAGGGATTACAGGGCAAGAGACCCAGTACTTC TRBV3-1 . TRBJ2-5 .
CASRRTGNSGANVLTF TGTGCCAGCAGGAGGACAGGTAATTCTGGGGCCAACGTCCTGACTTTC TRBV27 TRBD1 TRBJ2-6 many
CASSPWGGASSQTEAFF TGTGCCAGCTCACCCTGGGGGGGGGCGAGCAGTCAAACTGAAGCTTTCTTT TRBV18 . TRBJ1-1 many
CASSLAYSQDSYEQYF TGTGCCAGCTCACTAGCCTACTCACAGGACTCCTACGAGCAGTACTTC TRBV18 . TRBJ2-7 many
CSATSASGRAGEQYF TGCAGTGCTACTTCGGCTAGCGGGAGGGCCGGGGAGCAGTACTTC TRBV20-1 TRBD2 TRBJ2-7 many
CASSKEAASGRETQYF TGCGCCAGCAGCAAAGAAGCGGCTAGCGGGAGGGAGACCCAGTACTTC TRBV4-1 TRBD2 TRBJ2-5 .
CASSQEGQGEDNYGYTF TGCGCCAGCAGCCAGGAGGGACAGGGGGAAGATAACTATGGCTACACCTTC TRBV4-1 TRBD1 TRBJ1-2 few
CANQRDSSSEQYF TGTGCCAACCAGAGGGACAGTTCGTCCGAGCAGTACTTC TRBV10-3 TRBD1 TRBJ2-7 few
CASSAYGQGITEAFF TGTGCCAGCAGTGCCTACGGACAGGGAATCACTGAAGCTTTCTTT TRBV25-1 TRBD1 TRBJ1-1 .
CASSPRGTNYGYTF TGTGCCAGCAGCCCGCGGGGCACAAACTATGGCTACACCTTC TRBV11-3 . TRBJ1-2 .
CASSSGTNTGELFF TGTGCCAGCAGCTCGGGCACGAACACCGGGGAGCTGTTTTTT TRBV12-3/TRBV12-4 . TRBJ2-2 many
CSVERPGGGYTF TGCAGCGTTGAGAGACCTGGGGGTGGCTACACCTTC TRBV29-1 . TRBJ1-2 .
CASSSGSELQGTFYLSEKLFF TGTGCCAGCAGCTCAGGCTCAGAACTACAGGGGACGTTTTATCTGTCTGAAAAACTGTTTTTT TRBV3-1 TRBD1 TRBJ1-4 many
CASGASSVYNEQFF TGTGCTAGTGGTGCCTCCTCAGTGTACAATGAGCAGTTCTTC TRBV12-5 . TRBJ2-1 many
CAISGLNTGELFF TGTGCCATCAGCGGACTCAACACCGGGGAGCTGTTTTTT TRBV10-3 . TRBJ2-2 .
CSAPGGRTDTQYF TGCAGTGCCCCGGGAGGTCGCACAGATACGCAGTATTTT TRBV20-1 TRBD2 TRBJ2-3 many
CASSQEGLAGSNEQFF TGTGCCAGCAGCCAAGAGGGACTAGCGGGATCGAATGAGCAGTTCTTC TRBV3-1 TRBD2 TRBJ2-1 once
CASSFDSGRANNEQFF TGTGCCAGCAGTTTCGACAGCGGGAGGGCCAACAATGAGCAGTTCTTC TRBV28 TRBD2 TRBJ2-1 .
CASSQILTSGRAPYEQYF TGTGCCAGCAGCCAAATTTTGACTAGCGGGAGGGCCCCCTACGAGCAGTACTTC TRBV3-1 TRBD2 TRBJ2-7 few
CASSLKDSYNEQFF TGTGCCAGCAGTTTAAAGGATTCCTACAATGAGCAGTTCTTC TRBV6-1 . TRBJ2-1 few
CASSFPLWGRRNLSSYNEQFF TGTGCCAGCAGTTTCCCCCTATGGGGGAGACGGAACTTGAGCTCCTACAATGAGCAGTTCTTC TRBV28 . TRBJ2-1 many
CASSPSSLGEQYF TGTGCCAGCTCACCATCCTCGTTGGGGGAGCAGTACTTC TRBV18 . TRBJ2-7 many
CSARLGSSTDTQYF TGCAGTGCTAGATTAGGGTCTAGCACAGATACGCAGTATTTT TRBV20-1 . TRBJ2-3 many
CASKKAGQPSDYGYTF TGTGCCAGCAAAAAAGCCGGCCAGCCTTCGGACTATGGCTACACCTTC TRBV2 . TRBJ1-2 few
CASSLIRRTGELFF TGTGCCAGCAGTTTAATTCGTAGAACCGGGGAGCTGTTTTTT TRBV12-3/TRBV12-4 . TRBJ2-2 many
CASSLRLAGGRNTGELFF TGTGCCAGCAGCTTACGACTAGCGGGAGGGCGTAACACCGGGGAGCTGTTTTTT TRBV7-3 TRBD2 TRBJ2-2 .
CASSLSPGAYEQYF TGCGCCAGCAGCTTGAGTCCAGGGGCCTACGAGCAGTACTTC TRBV5-1 . TRBJ2-7 many
CASSQDSVWETQYF TGCGCCAGCAGCCAAGATTCCGTGTGGGAGACCCAGTACTTC TRBV4-1 . TRBJ2-5 few
CASRRDRGNQPQHF TGTGCCAGCAGAAGGGACAGGGGGAATCAGCCCCAGCATTTT TRBV6-1 TRBD1 TRBJ1-5 many
CASSLVLGIRNEQYF TGTGCCAGCAGCTTAGTACTGGGGATACGAAACGAGCAGTACTTC TRBV7-9 . TRBJ2-7 many
CSASGRGRHSPLHF TGCAGTGCTAGTGGGAGGGGTAGGCATTCACCCCTCCACTTT TRBV20-1 . TRBJ1-6 many
CASRLSEPSSYEQYF TGTGCCAGCAGACTCAGTGAACCCAGCTCCTACGAGCAGTACTTC TRBV6-2/TRBV6-3 . TRBJ2-7 few
CASGLGRLNEQFF TGTGCTAGTGGTTTGGGCCGCCTTAATGAGCAGTTCTTC TRBV12-5 . TRBJ2-1 .
CASGLNTFNYGYTF TGTGCTAGTGGTTTGAATACTTTTAACTATGGCTACACCTTC TRBV12-5 . TRBJ1-2 .
CASSPTRRSSHSYNEQFF TGTGCCAGCAGCCCGACACGGCGGAGTTCCCACTCCTACAATGAGCAGTTCTTC TRBV7-2 . TRBJ2-1 few
CASSQEGGQGSGGELFF TGCGCCAGCAGCCAAGAGGGAGGACAGGGATCCGGCGGGGAGCTGTTTTTT TRBV4-3 TRBD1 TRBJ2-2 .
CASSYATLAGDTYEQYF TGTGCCAGCAGCTACGCGACACTAGCGGGAGACACCTACGAGCAGTACTTC TRBV7-6 TRBD2 TRBJ2-7 few
CAWNTDRVEVPTGNTIYF TGTGCCTGGAACACGGACAGGGTTGAGGTTCCGACTGGAAACACCATATATTTT TRBV30 TRBD1 TRBJ1-3 few
CASSLSIKGQGDTEAFF TGTGCCAGCAGTTTATCGATAAAAGGACAGGGAGACACTGAAGCTTTCTTT TRBV27 TRBD1 TRBJ1-1 many
CASTVASEQYF TGTGCCAGCACGGTTGCGAGCGAGCAGTACTTC TRBV28 . TRBJ2-7 many
CASSAFRGLVAGIGELFF TGTGCCAGCAGTGCCTTCCGGGGGCTGGTCGCGGGAATCGGGGAGCTGTTTTTT TRBV28 . TRBJ2-2 many